These T cell receptor beta chains were read from a single sample in a study of beta chain features in type 1 diabetes. Here immunoSEQ multiplex PCR was the method, and the copy in TCRdb shows in-frame clones only, minus some. The repertoire holds roughly 610,000 clones, 15% to 18% seen once, with about 0.097% in the top ten. Sequences were obtained from naive CD4+ T cells from blood. Receptors originate from a man in his late teens or twenties in good health. Both conserved end residues are part of each CDR3. Each record gives: V gene, J gene, D gene, clone size, CDR3 DNA, CDR3 protein. The D gene is left open where the match is weak. Expanded clones are given a class, and other clones once, few, many or no size at all.

v_call: TRBV2
j_call: TRBJ2-7
d_call: TRBD2
clone_size: few
cdr3_nt: TGTGCCACCCAGCGGGAGGTAAGGTACGAGCAGTACTTC
cdr3_aa: CATQREVRYEQYF

v_call: TRBV25-1
j_call: TRBJ1-3
d_call: -
clone_size: few
cdr3_nt: TGTGCCAGCAGTGAATACTACCGCTCCTCTGGAAACACCATATATTTT
cdr3_aa: CASSEYYRSSGNTIYF

v_call: TRBV6-1
j_call: TRBJ2-4
d_call: TRBD1
clone_size: -
cdr3_nt: TGTGCCAGCAGTGAAATCCTCGGGACAGGCACCAAAAACATTCAGTACTTC
cdr3_aa: CASSEILGTGTKNIQYF

v_call: TRBV7-9
j_call: TRBJ2-7
d_call: -
clone_size: few
cdr3_nt: TGTGCCAGCAGCGTGCGGGCATACGAGCAGTACTTC
cdr3_aa: CASSVRAYEQYF

v_call: TRBV7-9
j_call: TRBJ1-1
d_call: -
clone_size: few
cdr3_nt: TGTGCCAGCAGCCTCAACCGGAACGAGGGCACTGAAGCTTTCTTT
cdr3_aa: CASSLNRNEGTEAFF

v_call: TRBV18
j_call: TRBJ2-2
d_call: -
clone_size: -
cdr3_nt: TGTGCCAGCTCACCGGACCAGAACACCGGGGAGCTGTTTTTT
cdr3_aa: CASSPDQNTGELFF

v_call: TRBV28
j_call: TRBJ1-2
d_call: -
clone_size: -
cdr3_nt: TGTGCCAGCAGTTTGGTGCGGGATGGCTACACCTTC
cdr3_aa: CASSLVRDGYTF

v_call: TRBV23-1
j_call: TRBJ2-7
d_call: TRBD1
clone_size: -
cdr3_nt: TGCGCCAGCAGTCCGGTGGGACAGTCCTACGAGCAGTACTTC
cdr3_aa: CASSPVGQSYEQYF

v_call: TRBV7-9
j_call: TRBJ1-2
d_call: -
clone_size: -
cdr3_nt: TGTGCCAGCAGCTTAGCGGGGTCCTATGGCTACACCTTC
cdr3_aa: CASSLAGSYGYTF

v_call: TRBV2
j_call: TRBJ1-5
d_call: -
clone_size: few
cdr3_nt: TGTGCCAGCAGTGGCCCCGGGAGGAGTTATAGCAATCAGCCCCAGCATTTT
cdr3_aa: CASSGPGRSYSNQPQHF

v_call: TRBV5-1
j_call: TRBJ2-1
d_call: TRBD2
clone_size: few
cdr3_nt: TGCGCCAGCAGCTTGGCCACTAGCGGGAGATACAATGAGCAGTTCTTC
cdr3_aa: CASSLATSGRYNEQFF

v_call: TRBV6-6
j_call: TRBJ2-1
d_call: TRBD1
clone_size: -
cdr3_nt: TGTGCCAGCAGTTACAGGACAGGGAGGTTTACCAATGAGCAGTTCTTC
cdr3_aa: CASSYRTGRFTNEQFF

v_call: TRBV15
j_call: TRBJ2-7
d_call: -
clone_size: -
cdr3_nt: TGTGCCACCAGCAGAGCCGGGTCACTCTACGAGCAGTACTTC
cdr3_aa: CATSRAGSLYEQYF

v_call: TRBV4-3
j_call: TRBJ2-7
d_call: TRBD2
clone_size: -
cdr3_nt: TGCGCCAGCAGCCTGAGTAATAGCGGGAGGGGGGGTAATTATCCCTACGAGCAGTACTTC
cdr3_aa: CASSLSNSGRGGNYPYEQYF

v_call: TRBV19
j_call: TRBJ2-1
d_call: -
clone_size: few
cdr3_nt: TGTGCCAGTAGCGGCCCCTCCCGGTCCTACAATGAGCAGTTCTTC
cdr3_aa: CASSGPSRSYNEQFF

v_call: TRBV6-6
j_call: TRBJ2-7
d_call: -
clone_size: few
cdr3_nt: TGTGCCAGCAGTTTTGGGGTTTTCGAGCAGTACTTC
cdr3_aa: CASSFGVFEQYF

v_call: TRBV2
j_call: TRBJ1-5
d_call: TRBD1
clone_size: -
cdr3_nt: TGTGCCAGCAGTGGGGACAGGGAATCCCAGCCCCAGCATTTT
cdr3_aa: CASSGDRESQPQHF

v_call: TRBV5-4
j_call: TRBJ2-3
d_call: TRBD2
clone_size: -
cdr3_nt: TGTGCCGCTGGGACGGGGGGTCGACCGGGCACAGATACGCAGTATTTT
cdr3_aa: CAAGTGGRPGTDTQYF